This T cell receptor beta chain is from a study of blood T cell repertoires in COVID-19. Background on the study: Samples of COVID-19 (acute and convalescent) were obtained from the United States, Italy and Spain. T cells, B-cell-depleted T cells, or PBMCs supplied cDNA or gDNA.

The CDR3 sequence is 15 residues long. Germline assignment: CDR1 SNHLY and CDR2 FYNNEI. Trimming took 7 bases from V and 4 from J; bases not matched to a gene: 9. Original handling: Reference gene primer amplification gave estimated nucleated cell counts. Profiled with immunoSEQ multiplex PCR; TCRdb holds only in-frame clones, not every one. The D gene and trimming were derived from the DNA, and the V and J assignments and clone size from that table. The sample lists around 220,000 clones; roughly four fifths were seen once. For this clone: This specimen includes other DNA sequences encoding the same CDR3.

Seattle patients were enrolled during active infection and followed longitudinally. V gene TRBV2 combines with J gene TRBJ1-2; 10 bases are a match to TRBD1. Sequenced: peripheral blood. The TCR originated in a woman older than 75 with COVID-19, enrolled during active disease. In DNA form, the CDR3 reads TGTGCCAGCACCCCGGACAGGGGGGGGCCCTATGGCTACACCTTC. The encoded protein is CASTPDRGGPYGYTF.